These 20 T cell receptor beta chains were sequenced from one sample in a study of blood T cell repertoires in COVID-19. Profiling relied on immunoSEQ multiplex PCR, and the TCRdb table lists in-frame clones only, not all of them. The sample lists roughly 250,000 clones, approximately 84% occurring once. Sequencing was done on a sample of peripheral blood. The source of these receptors is a person between 65 and 79 years old with COVID-19, enrolled during active disease.

The chain uses TRBV5-1 and TRBJ2-1; 7 bases align to TRBD2. This CDR3 has 15 residues. The J segment lost 4 bases and the V segment lost 3 bases, leaving 7 bases of the junction unmatched. The germline V gene has CDR1 SGHRS and CDR2 YFSETQ. The CDR3 coding sequence is TGCGCCAGCAGCTCCTCCGGGGGAGGGTACAATGAGCAGTTCTTC. It is translated as CASSSSGGGYNEQFF. Variable domain in full (rest from reference TRBV5-1 and TRBJ2-1): KAGVTQTPRYLIKTRGQQVTLSCSPISGHRSVSWYQQTPGQGLQFLFEYFSETQRNKGNFPGRFSGRQFSNSRSEMNVSTLELGDSALYLCASSSSGGGYNEQFFGPGTRLTVL.

The DNA for the CDR3 is TGCAGCGTCCCGACAGGGGGCTATGGCTACACCTTC. Protein sequence: CSVPTGGYGYTF. This chain links TRBV29-1 with TRBJ1-2; 9 bases are shared with TRBD1. Germline trimming cut 6 bases from V and 4 bases from J; bases unmatched to any gene: 3. Germline V gene data show CDR1 as SQVTM and CDR2 as ANQGSEA. The CDR3 runs 12 residues.

This clone showed up just a few times. The V gene is TRBV2, the J gene TRBJ1-2, with a weak D call TRBD1 (6 bases). Germline assignment: CDR1 SNHLY and CDR2 FYNNEI. CDR3 length: 13 residues. Trimming left V 7 bases short and J 1 base short, with 10 bases between. CDR3 bases: TGTGCCAGCAATCCAGGGGTTAACTATGGCTACACCTTC. Protein sequence: CASNPGVNYGYTF.

The chain couples TRBV30 to TRBJ2-4; TRBD1 matches 8 bases. CDR3 length: 15 residues. Germline V gene data show CDR1 as GTSNPN and CDR2 as SVGIG (reference sequence). With V trimmed by 2 bases and J by 0 bases, 3 bases remained unmatched. CDR3 in DNA: TGTGCCTGGAGTAACAGGGGGTTAGCCAAAAACATTCAGTACTTC. Amino acids: CAWSNRGLAKNIQYF.

The V and J genes are TRBV5-6 and TRBJ1-2; 9 nucleotides agree with TRBD1. V shed 5 bases and J 3 bases; nucleotides not matched to a gene: 11. The CDR3 loop spans 16 amino acids. CDR1 and CDR2 (germline): SGHDT, YYEEEE. CDR3 amino acids: CASSSGTGSGYYGYTF. The CDR3 DNA sequence: TGTGCCAGCAGTTCCGGGACAGGGAGTGGGTACTATGGCTACACCTTC.

The rearrangement joins TRBV6-2 or TRBV6-3 to TRBJ2-7; 7 positions match TRBD1. V gave up 4 bases and J gave up 0 bases; unmatched junction bases: 3. CDR1 is MNHEY, CDR2 SVGEGT, per germline. This CDR3 contains 14 residues. DNA of the CDR3: TGTGCCAGCAGTTGGGACAGTAGCTCCTACGAGCAGTACTTC. Protein sequence: CASSWDSSSYEQYF.

The gene calls are TRBV2 and TRBJ2-1; TRBD2 matches at 10 bases. Germline V CDR1 and CDR2: SNHLY, FYNNEI. After removal of 6 bases from V and 2 bases from J, the junction contained 4 bases not matched to a gene. The length of the CDR3 is 15 residues. The CDR3 sequence: CASRITSGAYNEQFF. In DNA form, the CDR3 reads TGTGCCAGCAGGATCACTAGCGGGGCCTACAATGAGCAGTTCTTC.

The chain joins TRBV18 to TRBJ2-3; 10 bases match TRBD2. CDR1 and CDR2 (germline): KGHSH, LQKENI. The CDR3 covers 16 residues. Unmatched junction bases numbered 4, after V lost 4 bases and J lost 0 bases. The CDR3 nucleotides read TGTGCCAGCTCACAAGGGACTAGCGAGAGCACAGATACGCAGTATTTT. This codes for CASSQGTSESTDTQYF.

The rearrangement uses TRBV19 and TRBJ2-2, with 11 bases matching TRBD1. CDR3 length equals 18 residues. V trimming: 6 bases; J trimming: 6 bases; junction bases outside the gene matches: 15. The germline V gene has CDR1 LNHDA and CDR2 SQIVND (reference sequence). CDR3 protein: CASRTDGTGGRRAGELFF. CDR3 bases: TGTGCCAGTAGAACGGACGGGACAGGGGGACGAAGGGCCGGGGAGCTGTTTTTT.

The rearrangement links TRBV19 to TRBJ2-3; 7 bases are shared with TRBD2. Germline V gene lookup returns CDR1 LNHDA and CDR2 SQIVND (reference sequence). V lost 2 bases and J lost 3; bases outside the gene matches: 11. The CDR3 is 17 residues long. The CDR3 bases are TGTGCCAGTAGTATAATGGCGGGAGCGGGTAATACAGATACGCAGTATTTT. Protein product: CASSIMAGAGNTDTQYF.

In this sample, this clone turned up once. The chain recombines TRBV6-5 with TRBJ1-5; TRBD1 matches 10 bases. The junction had 3 bases not matched to a gene; V was cut back by 7 bases and J by 6 bases. This CDR3 has 13 residues. Looked up from germline, CDR1 is MNHEY and CDR2 is SVGAGI. The CDR3 nucleotides read TGTGCCAGCAAGAGGACAGGGGGTCAGCCCCAGCATTTT. Its protein product is CASKRTGGQPQHF.

V usage is TRBV27 and J usage is TRBJ2-7; the D gene is possibly TRBD1 (5 bases). The CDR3 covers 14 residues. Trimming stripped 3 bases from V and 2 bases from J, with 11 bases between. Germline lookup yields CDR1 MNHEY and CDR2 SMNVEV (reference sequence). The CDR3, as DNA: TGTGCCAGCAGTTTGGCAGGGAAGACCTACGAGCAGTACTTC. This gives the protein CASSLAGKTYEQYF.

V is TRBV12-3 or TRBV12-4 and J is TRBJ1-6; D is ambiguous. V shed 5 bases and J shed 5 bases, with 4 bases lying between them. This CDR3 region has 12 residues. The CDR3 region has the DNA TGTGCCAGCAGTCCCGATAATTCACCCCTCCACTTT. Its protein is CASSPDNSPLHF.

V usage is TRBV9 and J usage is TRBJ1-2, with TRBD1 as a possible D gene (5 bases). The germline CDR1 and CDR2 sequences are SGDLS and YYNGEE. V was cut by 3 bases and J by 5 bases, with 8 bases left in between. This CDR3 has 12 residues. The CDR3, as DNA: TGTGCCAGCAGCGCGACAGAGTATGGCTACACCTTC. Amino acid sequence: CASSATEYGYTF.

This chain connects TRBV12-3 or TRBV12-4 to TRBJ2-7; a possible D gene is TRBD2 (6 bases). Trimming removed 6 bases from V and 6 bases from J, with 15 bases in between. There are 13 residues in the CDR3. The CDR3 DNA is TGTGCCAGCAGGCTGGGGGGTAGGGTCGAGCAGTACTTC. It specifies CASRLGGRVEQYF.

This clone was seen once. The rearrangement links TRBV6-4 to TRBJ2-5, with TRBD2 matching 12 bases. This CDR3 is 16 amino acids long. V was clipped by 6 bases and J by 1 base; unmatched bases: 6. CDR1 and CDR2 from the germline V gene are MRHNA and SNTAGT. In DNA, the CDR3 is TGTGCCAGCAGGGGTACTAGCGGGGGGCCCCAAGAGACCCAGTACTTC. Amino acid sequence: CASRGTSGGPQETQYF.

This CDR3 is CASSPFADRYEQYF. The CDR3 coding sequence is TGTGCCAGCAGCCCGTTTGCGGACAGGTACGAGCAGTACTTC. The rearrangement joins TRBV3-1 (or the pseudogene TRBV3-2) to TRBJ2-7; 7 bases map to TRBD1. This CDR3 is 14 amino acids long. With 4 bases clipped from V and 4 bases from J, the junction kept 7 bases outside the gene matches. Germline-derived CDR1 and CDR2 are LGHDT and YNNKEL (reference sequence).

The chain employs TRBV2 and TRBJ1-2; D gene unclear. Trimming removed 4 bases from V and 11 bases from J, with 11 bases in between. Germline V gives CDR1 SNHLY, CDR2 FYNNEI. This CDR3 is 11 amino acids long. CDR3 sequence: CASSGRSLYTF. The CDR3 bases are TGTGCCAGCAGTGGTCGAAGCTTGTACACCTTC.

The J gene is TRBJ1-3, the V gene TRBV18; no clear D gene. Germline V lookup: CDR1 KGHSH, CDR2 LQKENI. The CDR3 is 14 residues long. Trimming took 3 bases from V and 3 from J, leaving 9 bases between them. The CDR3 coding sequence is TGTGCCAGCTCACCCGAGAGAATTGGAAACACCATATATTTT. This encodes CASSPERIGNTIYF.

The chain links TRBV4-3 to TRBJ2-1; a weak D match, TRBD2 (6 bases). This CDR3 is built from 16 residues. CDR1 and CDR2 from the germline V gene are LGHNA and YSLEER. The V end was cut by 0 bases, the J end by 3 bases, with 12 bases between. CDR3 amino acids: CASSQDQRAYYNEQFF. In nucleotides, the CDR3 is TGCGCCAGCAGCCAAGATCAGCGGGCCTACTACAATGAGCAGTTCTTC.